The 15 T cell receptor beta chains given below trace back to one sample, sequenced in a study of patients and donors after allogeneic stem cell transplantation (dated by TCRdb to 2018 to 2021). Libraries were constructed by RT-PCR. Instrument on record: NextSeq 550. The raw public data were reprocessed by TCRdb itself: fastp quality trimming at Q25, MiXCR clonotype calling, in-frame beta chains only. Rows merge per CDR3 protein into single entries with the most common DNA and genes. The sample profile shows 900,000 to 1,000,000 distinct CDR3 sequences; approximately 18% of them were found once. The top ten clones comprise about 6% of the sample. The sample consisted of blood, either unsorted or a sorted T cell fraction (not recorded which). Receptors were obtained from a human donor who was either an allogeneic HSCT recipient or a stem cell or donor lymphocyte infusion donor (not recorded which). It is not recorded whose cells these are; they may come from a transplant donor.

The chain has TRBV3-1 and TRBJ2-2, with 7 positions matching TRBD2. Germline V lookup: CDR1 LGHDT, CDR2 YNNKEL (reference sequence). V was clipped by 4 bases and J by 7 bases; unmatched bases: 6. This CDR3 comprises 14 residues. CDR3 region: CASSPPREHGELFF. DNA for the CDR3: TGTGCCAGCAGCCCGCCGCGGGAGCACGGGGAGCTGTTTTTT.

V and J are TRBV10-3 and TRBJ1-3; D is perhaps TRBD1 (6 bases). Germline-derived CDR1 and CDR2 are ENHRY and SYGVKD. This CDR3 region has 18 residues. V was clipped by 2 bases and J by 3 bases, with 20 bases between them. CDR3 coding DNA: TGTGCCATCAGTGAGAGCCGGACTGGACAGAATTTTGGAAACACCATATATTTT. It specifies CAISESRTGQNFGNTIYF.

Many counts were recorded for this clonotype. The chain joins TRBV29-1 to TRBJ2-7; maybe TRBD2 (5 bases). This CDR3 has 12 amino acids. Germline CDR1 is SQVTM and CDR2 is ANQGSEA. The V end lost 3 bases, the J end lost 6 bases, and 12 bases lay between the germline ends. The CDR3 reads CSVDTGGSEQYF. In DNA form, the CDR3 reads TGCAGCGTTGATACGGGTGGGAGCGAGCAGTACTTC.

The sample holds a few counts of this clonotype. This chain connects TRBV12-3 or TRBV12-4 to TRBJ2-2; 7 nucleotides agree with TRBD2. Losses at the gene ends were 6 bases for V and 5 bases for J; bases not matched to a gene: 6. This CDR3 contains 14 residues. The CDR3 sequence: CASSSGGWTGELFF. Written as DNA, the CDR3 is TGTGCCAGCAGCTCCGGGGGGTGGACCGGGGAGCTGTTTTTT.

The table lists this clonotype with a few counts. V and J are TRBV24-1 and TRBJ2-1; D remains unclear. Trimming took off 9 bases at V and 6 bases at J, with 14 bases between the two ends. The CDR3 sequence is 13 residues long. Germline CDR1 is KGHDR and CDR2 is SFDVKD. CDR3 DNA sequence: TGTGCCACCGGCCCCTGGGGTGGCAATGAGCAGTTCTTC. Translation: CATGPWGGNEQFF.

This clonotype has a handful of counts. This rearrangement joins TRBV20-1 to TRBJ2-3; 8 bases fit TRBD2. V was clipped by 5 bases and J by 5 bases; unmatched bases: 15. There are 16 residues in the CDR3. From germline, CDR1 is DFQATT and CDR2 SNEGSKA (reference sequence). The CDR3 is CSARLGSGGMEDTQYF. The CDR3 DNA reads TGCAGTGCTCGCTTAGGGAGCGGGGGTATGGAAGATACGCAGTATTTT.

This clonotype was picked up a small number of times. The chain carries TRBV12-3 or TRBV12-4 and TRBJ1-1; possibly TRBD1 for D (6 bases). V was clipped by 6 bases and J by 5 bases, with 19 bases between them. The CDR3 is 15 residues long. The CDR3 nucleotides are TGTGCCAGCAGCCCGTCCCGGGGGGCTTTTACTGAAGCTTTCTTT. Translation: CASSPSRGAFTEAFF.

This clonotype was found a few times. The chain is built from TRBV20-1 and TRBJ2-1; D might be TRBD2 (6 bases). This CDR3 is built from 11 residues. The V and J ends lost 5 bases and 9 bases respectively, with 11 bases between them. The V gene's germline CDR1 is DFQATT and CDR2 SNEGSKA (reference sequence). The CDR3 coding sequence is TGCAGTGCTCGACTAGTCAGTGAGCAGTTCTTC. Residues: CSARLVSEQFF.

The chain links TRBV6-1 to TRBJ1-1, with TRBD1 matching 8 bases. The germline gives CDR1 MNHNS, CDR2 SASEGT. The CDR3 length is 15 residues. J gave up 1 base and V 8 bases, and 9 bases lay outside the gene matches. CDR3 in DNA: TGTGCCAGCTCCAGGGGGCGAGCGGAGAACACTGAAGCTTTCTTT. Translation: CASSRGRAENTEAFF.

This clonotype was detected a few times. The chain carries TRBV6-5 and TRBJ2-7; D might be TRBD1 or TRBD2, each matching 5 bases. The V end lost 2 bases, the J end lost 2 bases, and 16 bases lay between the germline ends. The V gene's germline CDR1 is MNHEY and CDR2 SVGAGI. The CDR3 is 16 amino acids. The CDR3 protein is CASSYPGQGKTYEQYF. The CDR3 DNA reads TGTGCCAGCAGTTACCCGGGGCAGGGCAAAACCTACGAGCAGTACTTC.

This clonotype came up a few times. The CDR3 is CASSVSPQTGGKGEQYF. In nucleotides, the CDR3 is TGTGCCAGCAGCGTAAGTCCCCAGACAGGGGGAAAAGGCGAGCAGTACTTC. V is TRBV9 and J is TRBJ2-7; 9 nucleotides match TRBD1. Germline-derived CDR1 and CDR2 are SGDLS and YYNGEE. V was pared by 1 base and J by 6 bases, with 14 bases of the junction left unmatched. The CDR3 totals 17 residues.

There are a few counts of this clonotype. The CDR3 is CASSLFEANTIYF. CDR3 bases: TGTGCCAGCAGCTTATTTGAGGCAAACACCATATATTTT. This chain connects TRBV7-2 to TRBJ1-3; D is unclear. Trimming removed 2 bases at V and 6 bases at J, with 8 bases between. CDR1 and CDR2 from the germline V gene are SGHTA and FQGNSA. The CDR3 runs 13 residues.

The V call is TRBV20-1, the J call TRBJ2-2, with no clear D. Germline CDR1 and CDR2: DFQATT and SNEGSKA (reference sequence). The CDR3 has 14 residues. With 2 bases removed from V and 1 base from J, the gap between germline ends came to 8 bases. CDR3 residues: CSARLLGNTGELFF. CDR3 nucleotides: TGCAGTGCTAGACTCCTCGGGAACACCGGGGAGCTGTTTTTT.

This clonotype was counted between two and nine times. The rearrangement links TRBV2 to TRBJ2-1; a possible D gene is TRBD2 (6 bases). CDR1 and CDR2 from the germline V gene are SNHLY and FYNNEI. V was pared by 8 bases and J by 4 bases, with 15 bases between. This CDR3 has 14 residues. CDR3 nucleotide sequence: TGTGCCAGCCAGGGAGGCTGGCTGTACAATGAGCAGTTCTTC. Encoded protein: CASQGGWLYNEQFF. Full variable domain (remainder filled in from reference TRBV2 and TRBJ2-1): EPEVTQTPSHQVTQMGQEVILRCVPISNHLYFYWYRQILGQKVEFLVSFYNNEISEKSEIFDDQFSVERPDGSNFTLKIRSTKLEDSAMYFCASQGGWLYNEQFFGPGTRLTVL.

J is TRBJ2-5 and V is TRBV20-1; tentatively, D is TRBD2 (6 bases). Trimming removed 5 bases at V and 5 bases at J, with 12 bases between. Germline V gene lookup returns CDR1 DFQATT and CDR2 SNEGSKA (reference sequence). The CDR3 extends over 12 amino acids. CDR3 sequence reads: CSAGGMLETQYF. DNA for the CDR3: TGCAGTGCTGGGGGGATGCTGGAGACCCAGTACTTC.